This TCR beta chain was captured in a study of circulating and synovial CD4+ cells in juvenile arthritis. Using immunoSEQ multiplex PCR, the repertoire was profiled, and TCRdb retains in-frame clones only, with some absent. The sample yields about 34,000 clones, roughly 96% seen once. Per germline, CDR1 SGDLS and CDR2 YYNGEE. The CDR3 sequence is 16 residues long. Between the trimmed V and J ends, which lost 0 bases and 4 bases, there was a span of 16 bases. The chain recombines TRBV9 with TRBJ1-2, with D tentatively TRBD1 (6 bases). The specimen was CD4+ T cells from blood. This clonotype was sampled from a human donor with juvenile idiopathic arthritis. The DNA of the CDR3 is TGTGCCAGCAGCGTAGATTATTCGGGGGGCGCCTATGGCTACACCTTC. Protein product: CASSVDYSGGAYGYTF.